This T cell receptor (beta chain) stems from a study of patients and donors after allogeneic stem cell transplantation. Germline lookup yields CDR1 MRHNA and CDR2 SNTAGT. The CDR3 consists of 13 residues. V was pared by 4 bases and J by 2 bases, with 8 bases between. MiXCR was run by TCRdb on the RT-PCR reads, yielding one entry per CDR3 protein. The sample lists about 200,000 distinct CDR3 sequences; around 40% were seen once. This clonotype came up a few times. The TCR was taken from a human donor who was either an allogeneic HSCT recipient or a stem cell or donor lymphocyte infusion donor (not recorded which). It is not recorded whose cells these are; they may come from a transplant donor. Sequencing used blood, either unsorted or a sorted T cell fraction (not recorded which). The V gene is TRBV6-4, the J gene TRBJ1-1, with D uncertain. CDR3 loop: CASSVKPNTEAFF. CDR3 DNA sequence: TGTGCCAGCAGTGTAAAGCCCAACACTGAAGCTTTCTTT.